The clone carrying this TCR beta chain was observed a handful of times. The antigen is undetermined. These data are taken from a study of cytomegalovirus exposure and HLA in healthy donors. The study, taken as a whole, reports: Analysis performed later found approximately 17,000 TCR beta sequences associated with HLA alleles at 0.05 false discovery rate. In an earlier analysis, most TCR beta V segments were productive about 90% or about 30% of the time. Donors were assumed by presence/absence analyses to have roughly uniform sequencing depth.

The PCR employed 60 Vbeta primers together with 13 Jbeta primers. Only in-frame clones appear in the TCRdb table, and some are missing; sequencing was by immunoSEQ multiplex PCR. In the table there are 90,000 to 100,000 clones, approximately 64% of which are singletons. Sample: PBMCs. The sequence derives from a boy younger than 18 in good health and CMV-seropositive.

The CDR3 coding sequence is TGCAGCGTCGAACGGACCGGGACTAGCGGATACAATGAGCAGTTCTTC. Translation: CSVERTGTSGYNEQFF. The V and J genes are TRBV29-1 and TRBJ2-1, with 11 positions matching TRBD2. Germline V lookup: CDR1 SQVTM, CDR2 ANQGSEA. With V trimmed by 6 bases and J by 4 bases, 11 bases remained unmatched. The CDR3 consists of 16 residues.